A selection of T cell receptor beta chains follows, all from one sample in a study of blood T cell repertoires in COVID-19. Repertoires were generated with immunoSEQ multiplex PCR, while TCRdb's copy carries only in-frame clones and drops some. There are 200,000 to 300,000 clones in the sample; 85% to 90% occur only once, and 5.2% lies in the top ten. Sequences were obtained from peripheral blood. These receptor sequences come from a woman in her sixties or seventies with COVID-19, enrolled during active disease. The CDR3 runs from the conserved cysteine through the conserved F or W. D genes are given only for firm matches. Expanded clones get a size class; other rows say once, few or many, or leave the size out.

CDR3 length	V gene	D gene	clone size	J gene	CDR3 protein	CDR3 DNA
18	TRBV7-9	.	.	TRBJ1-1	CASSRGDPRGFMNTEAFF	TGTGCCAGCAGCCGGGGGGACCCCCGAGGGTTTATGAACACTGAAGCTTTCTTT
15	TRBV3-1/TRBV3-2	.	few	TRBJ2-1	CASSQVALNRGEQFF	TGTGCCAGCAGCCAAGTGGCCCTAAACCGGGGTGAGCAGTTCTTC
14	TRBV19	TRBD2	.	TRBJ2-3	CASSIAGGTDTQYF	TGTGCCAGTAGTATAGCCGGGGGGACAGATACGCAGTATTTT
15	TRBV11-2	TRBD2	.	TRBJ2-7	CASSLGTSGAYEQYF	TGTGCCAGCAGCTTGGGGACTAGCGGAGCCTACGAGCAGTACTTC
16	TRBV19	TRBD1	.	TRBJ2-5	CASSPRVTGTQETQYF	TGTGCCAGTAGTCCGCGAGTGACAGGGACCCAAGAGACCCAGTACTTC
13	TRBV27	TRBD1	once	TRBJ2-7	CASRGQVSYEQYF	TGTGCCAGTCGAGGACAGGTCTCCTACGAGCAGTACTTC
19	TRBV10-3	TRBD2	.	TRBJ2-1	CAISNAGIKPGLAGNEQFF	TGTGCCATCAGCAACGCCGGGATTAAGCCGGGACTAGCGGGAAATGAGCAGTTCTTC
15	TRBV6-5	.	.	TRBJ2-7	CASNAAGPYSYEQYF	TGTGCCAGCAACGCCGCGGGGCCCTATAGCTACGAGCAGTACTTC
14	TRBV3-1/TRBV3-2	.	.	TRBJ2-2	CASSFTGHTGELFF	TGTGCCAGCAGCTTCACAGGTCACACCGGGGAGCTGTTTTTT
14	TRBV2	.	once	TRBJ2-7	CASSALVNSYEQYF	TGTGCCAGCAGCGCACTAGTAAACTCCTACGAGCAGTACTTC
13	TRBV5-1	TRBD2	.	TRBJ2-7	CASRIAGEGEQYF	TGCGCCAGCAGAATAGCGGGAGAGGGCGAGCAGTACTTC
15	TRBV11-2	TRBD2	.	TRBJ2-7	CASSLVSGKGGEQYF	TGTGCCAGCAGCTTAGTTAGCGGGAAAGGAGGCGAGCAGTACTTC
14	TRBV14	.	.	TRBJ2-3	CASSQVLGTDTQYF	TGTGCCAGCAGCCAAGTACTAGGGACAGATACGCAGTATTTT
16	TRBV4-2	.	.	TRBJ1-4	CASSHLNRVGDEKLFF	TGTGCCAGCAGCCACCTTAACAGGGTTGGGGATGAAAAACTGTTTTTT
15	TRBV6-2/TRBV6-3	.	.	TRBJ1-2	CASSLDANSGYGYTF	TGTGCCAGCAGCCTCGACGCCAACTCGGGCTATGGCTACACCTTC
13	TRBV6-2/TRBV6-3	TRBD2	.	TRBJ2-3	CASSGLAGDTQYF	TGTGCCAGCAGTGGATTAGCGGGAGATACGCAGTATTTT
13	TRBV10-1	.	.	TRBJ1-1	CASSEHTNTEAFF	TGCGCCAGCAGTGAACACACGAACACTGAAGCTTTCTTT
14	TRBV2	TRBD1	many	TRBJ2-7	CASSEDRGRDEQYF	TGTGCCAGCAGTGAAGACAGGGGGCGCGACGAGCAGTACTTC
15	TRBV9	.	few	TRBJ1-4	CASTPGGFPNEKLFF	TGTGCCAGCACTCCGGGGGGCTTCCCGAATGAAAAACTGTTTTTT
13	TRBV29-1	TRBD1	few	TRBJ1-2	CSVVSQGAGGYTF	TGCAGCGTGGTTTCGCAGGGGGCCGGTGGCTACACCTTC
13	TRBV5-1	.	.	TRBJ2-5	CASSLDLKGTQYF	TGCGCCAGCAGCCTAGATTTGAAAGGGACCCAGTACTTC
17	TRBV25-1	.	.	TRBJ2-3	CASSEGIGQPRPYTQYF	TGTGCCAGCAGTGAAGGAATCGGACAACCCAGACCCTATACGCAGTATTTT
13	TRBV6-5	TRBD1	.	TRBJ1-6	CASSGQGVSPLHF	TGTGCCAGCAGCGGACAGGGGGTTTCACCCCTCCACTTT
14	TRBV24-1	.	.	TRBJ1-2	CATSESQRGGGYTF	TGTGCCACCAGTGAGTCCCAACGGGGGGGCGGCTACACCTTC
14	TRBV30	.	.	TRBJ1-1	CAWSVLQGNTEAFF	TGTGCCTGGAGTGTACTACAGGGGAACACTGAAGCTTTCTTT
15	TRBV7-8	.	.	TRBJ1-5	CASSLVTAKNQPQHF	TGTGCCAGCAGCTTAGTTACAGCTAAGAATCAGCCCCAGCATTTT
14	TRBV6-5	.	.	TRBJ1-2	CASSFMQGSYGYTF	TGTGCCAGCAGTTTCATGCAGGGATCCTATGGCTACACCTTC
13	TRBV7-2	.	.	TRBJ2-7	CASSLGTNYEQYF	TGTGCCAGCAGCTTAGGGACTAACTACGAGCAGTACTTC
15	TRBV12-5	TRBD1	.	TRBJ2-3	CASGLRTGLADTQYF	TGTGCTAGTGGTTTACGGACAGGTTTAGCAGATACGCAGTATTTT
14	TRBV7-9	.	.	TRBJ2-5	CASSLDRSVQAQYF	TGTGCCAGCAGCTTAGATCGTTCAGTTCAGGCCCAGTACTTC
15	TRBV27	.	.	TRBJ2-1	CASSPTRGSYNEQFF	TGTGCCAGCAGTCCCACTAGAGGGTCCTACAATGAGCAGTTCTTC
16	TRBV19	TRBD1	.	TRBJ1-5	CASSPGQGSVVQPQHF	TGTGCCAGTAGTCCCGGACAGGGTTCCGTTGTTCAGCCCCAGCATTTT
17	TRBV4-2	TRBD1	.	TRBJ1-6	CASSQEGTNRGDSPLHF	TGTGCCAGCAGCCAAGAAGGTACGAACAGGGGGGATTCACCCCTCCACTTT
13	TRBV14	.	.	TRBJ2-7	CASSLASSGEQYF	TGTGCCAGCAGCCTCGCCTCCTCCGGTGAGCAGTACTTC
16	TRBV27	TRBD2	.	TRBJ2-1	CASSYPSGTSYNEQFF	TGTGCCAGCAGTTATCCTAGCGGGACCTCCTACAATGAGCAGTTCTTC
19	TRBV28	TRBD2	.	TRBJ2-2	CASSLTSGSHGYQAGELFF	TGTGCCAGCAGTTTGACTAGCGGGAGTCACGGATACCAGGCCGGGGAGCTGTTTTTT
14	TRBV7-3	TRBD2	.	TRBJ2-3	CASSRTGGPDTQYF	TGTGCCAGCAGCCGAACGGGGGGGCCAGATACGCAGTATTTT
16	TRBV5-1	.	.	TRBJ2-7	CASSGGAGSASYEQYF	TGCGCCAGCAGCGGGGGGGCGGGATCCGCTTCCTACGAGCAGTACTTC
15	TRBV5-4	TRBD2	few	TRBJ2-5	CASSLGSGRAETQYF	TGTGCCAGCAGCTTGGGCAGCGGGAGGGCAGAGACCCAGTACTTC
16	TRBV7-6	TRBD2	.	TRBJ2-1	CASSFLLAGRGNEQFF	TGTGCCAGCAGCTTCCTACTAGCGGGAAGGGGTAATGAGCAGTTCTTC
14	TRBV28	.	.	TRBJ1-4	CASSPRVQIEKLFF	TGTGCCAGCAGCCCCCGGGTCCAGATTGAAAAACTGTTTTTT
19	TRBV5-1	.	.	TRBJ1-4	CASSLVGPGGVQGNEKLFF	TGCGCCAGCAGCTTGGTGGGCCCAGGAGGGGTTCAGGGTAATGAAAAACTGTTTTTT
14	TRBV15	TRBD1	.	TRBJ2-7	CATSLRQGVYEQYF	TGTGCCACCAGCTTGCGGCAGGGGGTCTACGAGCAGTACTTC
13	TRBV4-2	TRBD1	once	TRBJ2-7	CASSRTTGYEQYF	TGTGCCAGCAGCCGCACGACAGGGTACGAGCAGTACTTC
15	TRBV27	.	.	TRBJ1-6	CASSLFGGHNSPLHF	TGTGCCAGCAGTTTATTCGGGGGGCACAATTCACCCCTCCACTTT
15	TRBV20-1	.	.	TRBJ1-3	CSASRNAGSGNTIYF	TGCAGTGCTAGTCGCAACGCAGGGTCTGGAAACACCATATATTTT
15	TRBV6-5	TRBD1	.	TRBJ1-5	CASSLGQGGSQPQHF	TGTGCCAGCAGTCTGGGACAGGGCGGGAGTCAGCCCCAGCATTTT